Listed here are 14 T cell receptor beta chains from one sample, sequenced in a study of T cell responses to AZD1222 COVID-19 vaccine (dated by TCRdb to about 2021). In light of the paper, this sample's time point label describes: baseline before first vaccination. The library was obtained by the immunoSEQ multiplex PCR assay. What TCRdb holds here is the immuneACCESS table cut down to in-frame rearrangements. Part of the clones is not present; checked against another copy, under half of the missing clones reflect an unresolved V gene, and the others are unexplained. In all, the sample holds about 94,000 clones, and about 88% of those were seen once. Roughly 14% of the sample rests with the top ten. Sequences were derived from peripheral blood, sampled on day 0 of AZD1222 vaccination. These receptors were collected from an adult in good health.

V is TRBV6-6 and J is TRBJ2-2; TRBD2 agrees at 7 bases. J gave up 5 bases and V 0 bases, and 6 bases lay outside the gene matches. The CDR3 totals 16 residues. CDR1 MNHNY and CDR2 SVGAGI come from the germline V gene (reference sequence). The CDR3 region is CASSYSGGRVTGELFF. CDR3 coding DNA: TGTGCCAGCAGTTACTCAGGAGGGAGGGTTACCGGGGAGCTGTTTTTT.

V is TRBV23-1 and J is TRBJ2-5; 7 nucleotides match TRBD1. TRBV23-1 is reported as an ORF; its role is uncertain. Trimming took 8 bases from V and 3 from J; bases not matched to a gene: 3. This CDR3 is 12 amino acids long. The CDR3 coding sequence is TGCGCCAGCCCGACAGGGAAAGAGACCCAGTACTTC. Translated, it gives CASPTGKETQYF.

The CDR3 DNA follows: TGTGCCAGCAGTGAATGGGACAGGGCTCAAGAGACCCAGTACTTC. Protein: CASSEWDRAQETQYF. The chain uses TRBV6-1 and TRBJ2-5, with 9 bases matching TRBD1. The CDR3 consists of 15 residues. Trimming removed 2 bases from V and 2 bases from J; junction bases left unmatched: 3. Per the germline V gene, CDR1 is MNHNS and CDR2 is SASEGT.

The chain links TRBV5-1 to TRBJ2-5, with D possibly being TRBD2 (6 bases). The CDR3 is 14 residues long. With 4 bases removed from V and 5 bases from J, the gap between germline ends came to 15 bases. CDR1 SGHRS and CDR2 YFSETQ come from the germline V gene. The CDR3 loop is CASSLGGTVETQYF. The CDR3 DNA follows: TGCGCCAGCAGCCTTGGGGGGACTGTGGAGACCCAGTACTTC.

The chain is built from TRBV9 and TRBJ1-1; no clear D gene. Trimming pared 0 bases from V and 3 bases from J, leaving 9 bases between. The CDR3 totals 14 residues. CDR1 SGDLS and CDR2 YYNGEE come from the germline V gene. Here the CDR3 reads CASSVEPGYTEAFF. The CDR3 region has the DNA TGTGCCAGCAGCGTAGAGCCAGGATACACTGAAGCTTTCTTT.

This chain joins TRBV6-5 and TRBJ1-6; D remains unclear. Per germline, CDR1 MNHEY and CDR2 SVGAGI. The CDR3 covers 13 residues. Trimming removed 6 bases from V and 9 bases from J, with 12 bases in between. CDR3 in DNA: TGTGCCAGCAGCCGGGCCTCATCTTCACCCCTCCACTTT. This gives the protein CASSRASSSPLHF.

The J gene is TRBJ1-3, the V gene TRBV9, with D hard to call. The germline V gene has CDR1 SGDLS and CDR2 YYNGEE. CDR3 length: 16 residues. V was clipped by 0 bases and J by 0 bases, with 10 bases between them. CDR3 residues: CASSVEVGLSGNTIYF. The CDR3 DNA sequence: TGTGCCAGCAGCGTAGAAGTAGGGCTCTCTGGAAACACCATATATTTT.

V gene TRBV18 combines with J gene TRBJ1-1; D uncertain. V was trimmed by 6 bases and J by 1 base, leaving 9 bases between them. Germline V gives CDR1 KGHSH, CDR2 LQKENI. CDR3 length equals 13 residues. CDR3 region: CASSIIGNTEAFF. DNA for the CDR3: TGTGCCAGCTCCATAATAGGGAACACTGAAGCTTTCTTT.

The CDR3 coding sequence is TGTGCCACCAGCAGAGGAGGGACAGGAATGAACACTGAAGCTTTCTTT. This encodes CATSRGGTGMNTEAFF. V is TRBV15 and J is TRBJ1-1; 8 bases are shared with TRBD1. CDR1 is LNHNV and CDR2 is YYDKDF in the germline V gene (reference sequence). This CDR3 comprises 16 residues. J lost 0 bases, V lost 1 base, and 4 bases had no gene match.

The chain couples TRBV19 to TRBJ1-1; D might be TRBD1 (6 bases). Germline CDR1 and CDR2: LNHDA and SQIVND (reference sequence). Trimming took off 1 base at V and 5 bases at J, with 26 bases between the two ends. This CDR3 contains 19 residues. Written as DNA, the CDR3 is TGTGCCAGTAGTATAGGAGGGTTCGGGGGCGGAAAATTAGAAACTGAAGCTTTCTTT. It translates to CASSIGGFGGGKLETEAFF. Full variable domain (rest looked up from reference TRBV19 and TRBJ1-1): DGGITQSPKYLFRKEGQNVTLSCEQNLNHDAMYWYRQDPGQGLRLIYYSQIVNDFQKGDIAEGYSVSREKKESFPLTVTSAQKNPTAFYLCASSIGGFGGGKLETEAFFGQGTRLTVV.

CDR3 in DNA: TGTGCCAGCAGCTTAGTCAGGGCTGGAGGCTACACCTTC. Amino acid sequence: CASSLVRAGGYTF. The gene calls are TRBV13 and TRBJ1-2; maybe TRBD1 (5 bases). V lost 1 base, J lost 8 bases, and 11 bases lay in between. This CDR3 has 13 amino acids. CDR1 and CDR2 from the germline V gene are PRHDT and FYEKMQ (reference sequence).

The chain links TRBV2 to TRBJ2-3, with 8 nucleotides matching TRBD2. Germline CDR1 is SNHLY and CDR2 is FYNNEI. The CDR3 consists of 19 residues. V was pared by 4 bases and J by 0 bases, with 15 bases of the junction left unmatched. CDR3 region: CASSASLAGAGGSTDTQYF. The CDR3 bases are TGTGCCAGCAGTGCGTCTCTAGCGGGTGCGGGCGGGAGCACAGATACGCAGTATTTT.

The rearrangement joins TRBV5-1 to TRBJ2-6; weak D call: TRBD2 (6 bases). The CDR3 totals 14 residues. Trimming removed 3 bases from V and 2 bases from J, with 6 bases in between. In germline, CDR1 is SGHRS, CDR2 YFSETQ. The CDR3 sequence is CASSWGAGANVLTF. The CDR3 DNA reads as TGCGCCAGCAGCTGGGGGGCTGGGGCCAACGTCCTGACTTTC.

This sequence joins TRBV14 and TRBJ2-6; D remains unclear. Germline V gives CDR1 SGHDN, CDR2 FVKESK. Trimming took off 4 bases at V and 2 bases at J, with 12 bases between the two ends. CDR3 length: 16 amino acids. The CDR3 DNA reads as TGTGCCAGCAGCCCCCTTCCGGCACCTGGGGCCAACGTCCTGACTTTC. Protein product: CASSPLPAPGANVLTF.